This T cell receptor beta chain emerged from a study of a mutant IDH1 vaccine in newly diagnosed glioma (dated by TCRdb to about 2021). In the study overall: The roughly 33 treated patients were approximately 60% male and around 40% female, with a mean age of approximately 40 years. Prior to enrollment, patients had been given standard therapy consisting of radiotherapy alone, temozolomide alone, or radiochemotherapy with temozolomide, with the combination given to most patients. Six visits were used for peripheral blood collection: V03 (baseline), V05, V07, V10, V12 and V13. Longitudinal TCRB deep sequencing was performed for approximately 24 treated patients wherever samples were available for exploratory analyses.

Library generation was performed with the immunoSEQ multiplex PCR assay. Rearranged TCR beta chain sequences were amplified using the hsTCRB Kit according to the manufacturer's protocol. TCRB libraries were sequenced on an Illumina MiSeq. The study's own analysis went as follows. The kit vendor's proprietary platform handled demultiplexing, trimming and gene mapping. TCRdb took this table from immuneACCESS and kept in-frame rearrangements with V and J called. Such tables lack part of the clones; where checked against another copy, unresolved V genes explain under half of the gap, and the rest is unexplained. V, J and clone size are those of that table, while D and trimming were read from the DNA. Within this sample are approximately 54,000 clones, with roughly 80% of them counted one time only. Jointly, the top ten make up about a fifth of the sample. This clone was counted only a few times. Its antigen is still unknown. Base-call qualities are not available, and no considerably larger clone is one nucleotide away.

What the work shows at the level of the full study, not this receptor alone: Selection of PBMC samples for TCRB deep sequencing was based on availability. Changes in the top peripheral T cell clonotypes picked up by TCRB sequencing did not appear to be linked to pseudoprogression. The authors noted that analyses of patient blood samples could not be reproduced because of sample limitations. Vaccine-induced immune responses across multiple MHC alleles were detected in over 85% of patients.

Sample time point, as interpreted from the label and publication: baseline, week 1 (first vaccination visit). This specimen's treatment or condition label, per the study, means: pre-vaccination baseline after standard-of-care therapy. The donors had newly diagnosed IDH1-mutant astrocytomas of WHO grade 3 or 4 that showed loss of nuclear ATRX. The samples were drawn from NOA16, a multicentre, single-arm, open-label phase I trial in Germany that tested a mutant IDH1 peptide vaccine in humans for the first time. For immunogenicity testing, the blood drawn at visit V03 was used as the baseline sample. Genomic DNA for TCRB sequencing was extracted from EDTA blood using the DNeasy Blood and Tissue Kit. The germline V gene (reference sequence) provides CDR1 GTSNPN and CDR2 SVGIG. The CDR3 spans 15 residues, from the cysteine through the phenylalanine. The read is trimmed to its CDR3 DNA, 45 bases read in frame from base 1. V is shortened by 2 bases, J by 2 bases, and the region joining them spans 16 bases.

The source of this sequence is a man between 18 and 35 years old with glioma. Rearrangement joined TRBV30 to TRBJ2-7, with TRBD2 as a weak D call on 7 bases. The source was PBMCs, collected from a glioma patient treated with radiotherapy, temozolomide or both. The CDR3 corresponds to CAWSPPGGAPYEQYF. The DNA reads TGTGCCTGGAGTCCACCTGGGGGGGCCCCCTACGAGCAGTACTTC. Here the CDR3 is joined to the reference TRBV30 and TRBJ2-7 genes, and the full variable domain is: SQTIHQWPATLVQPVGSPLSLECTVEGTSNPNLYWYRQAAGRGLQLLFYSVGIGQISSEVPQNLSASRPQDRQFILSSKKLLLSDSGFYLCAWSPPGGAPYEQYFGPGTRLTVT.